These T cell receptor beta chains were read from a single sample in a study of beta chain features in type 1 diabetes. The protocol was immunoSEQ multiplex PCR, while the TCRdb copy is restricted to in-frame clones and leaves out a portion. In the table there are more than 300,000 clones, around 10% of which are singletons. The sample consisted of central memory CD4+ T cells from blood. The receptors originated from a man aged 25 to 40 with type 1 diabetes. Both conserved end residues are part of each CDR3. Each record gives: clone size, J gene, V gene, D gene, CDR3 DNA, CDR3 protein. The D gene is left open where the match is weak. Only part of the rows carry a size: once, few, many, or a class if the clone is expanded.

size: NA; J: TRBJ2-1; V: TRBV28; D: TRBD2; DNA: TGTGCCGGGACTAGCGGGAGACACAATGAGCAGTTCTTC; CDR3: CAGTSGRHNEQFF
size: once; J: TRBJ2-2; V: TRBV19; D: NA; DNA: TGTGCCAGTAACAGGCGAGGGGGTGCCGGGGAGCTGTTTTTT; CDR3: CASNRRGGAGELFF
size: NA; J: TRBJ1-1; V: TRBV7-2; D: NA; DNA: TGTGCCAGCAGCCTTCCCGGGACGAACACTGAAGCTTTCTTT; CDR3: CASSLPGTNTEAFF
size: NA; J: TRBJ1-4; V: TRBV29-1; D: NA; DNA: TGCAGCGTTGAAGAGCAAAGCGCAGCTAATGAAAAACTGTTTTTT; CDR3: CSVEEQSAANEKLFF
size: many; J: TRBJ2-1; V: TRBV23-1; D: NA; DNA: TGCGCCAGCACCACAGGGAACCATGAGCAGTTCTTC; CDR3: CASTTGNHEQFF
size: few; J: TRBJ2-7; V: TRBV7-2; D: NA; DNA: TGTGCCAGCAGCCGACAGGGCGGGAGCCACGAGCAGTACTTC; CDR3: CASSRQGGSHEQYF
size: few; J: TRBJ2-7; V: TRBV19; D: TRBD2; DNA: TGTGCCAGTAGTATGGCTAGCGGGACCTACGAGCAGTACTTC; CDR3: CASSMASGTYEQYF
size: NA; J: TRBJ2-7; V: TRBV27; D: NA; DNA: TGTGCCAGCAGTTTACTACCAGCCCACGAGCAGTACTTC; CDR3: CASSLLPAHEQYF
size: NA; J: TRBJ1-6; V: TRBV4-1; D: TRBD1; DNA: TGCGCCAGCAGCCCCCCTCCGGGACAGGGGAGTTCACCCCTCCACTTT; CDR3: CASSPPPGQGSSPLHF
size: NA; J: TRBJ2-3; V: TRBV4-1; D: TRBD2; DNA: TGCGCCAGCAGCTCTTTATACGGACTAGCGGCGGTCGGCGCTAGCACAGATACGCAGTATTTT; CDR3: CASSSLYGLAAVGASTDTQYF
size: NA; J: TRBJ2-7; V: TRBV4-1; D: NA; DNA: TGCGCCAGCAGCCAAAGCTGGGGGGCCTCCTACGAGCAGTACTTC; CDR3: CASSQSWGASYEQYF
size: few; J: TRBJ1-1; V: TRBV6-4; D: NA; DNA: TGTGCCAGCAGTTCAGGGGTCGGAGGCACTGAAGCTTTCTTT; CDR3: CASSSGVGGTEAFF
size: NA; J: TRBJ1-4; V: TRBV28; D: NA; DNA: TGTGCCAGCAGTTTATGGGGAGGATCTGCAACTAATGAAAAACTGTTTTTT; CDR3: CASSLWGGSATNEKLFF
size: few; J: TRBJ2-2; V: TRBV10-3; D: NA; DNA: TGTGCCATCAGTGGCACTAGGCCGAACACCGGGGAGCTGTTTTTT; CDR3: CAISGTRPNTGELFF
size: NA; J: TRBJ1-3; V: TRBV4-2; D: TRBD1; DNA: TGTGCCAGCAGCCTGGGACAGTACTCTGGAAACACCATATATTTT; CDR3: CASSLGQYSGNTIYF
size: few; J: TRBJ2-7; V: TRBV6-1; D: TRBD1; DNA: TGTGCCAGCAGTGAAAACTGGGGCTGGACAGGGGGTTACTACGAGCAGTACTTC; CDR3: CASSENWGWTGGYYEQYF
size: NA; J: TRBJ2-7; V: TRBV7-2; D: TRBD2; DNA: TGTGCCAGCAGCTTAGGATGGGCTAGCGGGAGATCAACCTACGAGCAGTACTTC; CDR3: CASSLGWASGRSTYEQYF
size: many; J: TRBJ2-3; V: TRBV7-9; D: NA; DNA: TGTGCCAGCAGCTTAAGATGGGATACGCAGTATTTT; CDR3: CASSLRWDTQYF
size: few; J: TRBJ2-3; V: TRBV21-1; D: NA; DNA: TGTGCCAGCAGCAAGAGCCCCACTTACCGGGATACGCAGTATTTT; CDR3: CASSKSPTYRDTQYF
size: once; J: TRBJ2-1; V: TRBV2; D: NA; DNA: TGTGCCAGCACCTCCCCAAGGGGAGACAATGAGCAGTTCTTC; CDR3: CASTSPRGDNEQFF
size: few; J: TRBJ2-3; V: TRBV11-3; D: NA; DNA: TGTGCCAGCAGCTTAGGCACGACGGGAGCCGGGGCAGATACGCAGTATTTT; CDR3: CASSLGTTGAGADTQYF
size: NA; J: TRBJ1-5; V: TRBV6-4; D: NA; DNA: TGTGCCAGCAGTGAACAGTTGAATCAGCCCCAGCATTTT; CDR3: CASSEQLNQPQHF
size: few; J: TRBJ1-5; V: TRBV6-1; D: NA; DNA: TGTGCCAGCAGTGAAGCTGGGCCGGTTCAGCCCCAGCATTTT; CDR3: CASSEAGPVQPQHF
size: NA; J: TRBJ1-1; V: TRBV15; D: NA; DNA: TGTGCCACCAGCAGAGATAGATGGGGGAACACTGAAGCTTTCTTT; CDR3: CATSRDRWGNTEAFF
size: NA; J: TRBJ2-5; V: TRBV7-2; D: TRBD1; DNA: TGTGCCAGCAGCTGGGACAGAAAGGAGACCCAGTACTTC; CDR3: CASSWDRKETQYF
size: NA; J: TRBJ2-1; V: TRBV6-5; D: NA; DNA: TGTGCCAGCAGCCTTAGCGGCCTTAATAGGAATGAGCAGTTCTTC; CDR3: CASSLSGLNRNEQFF
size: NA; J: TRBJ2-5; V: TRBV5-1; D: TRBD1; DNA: TGCGCCAGCAGCTTGGCTCAGGGGGCAGGAGAGACCCAGTACTTC; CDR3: CASSLAQGAGETQYF
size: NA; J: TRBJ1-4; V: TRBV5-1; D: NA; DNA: TGCGCCAGCAGCCCCCAGGGGCAGGTCGTAGATGAAAAACTGTTTTTT; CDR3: CASSPQGQVVDEKLFF
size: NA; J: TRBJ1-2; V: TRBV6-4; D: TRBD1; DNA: TGTGCCAGCAGTTACTTGGGACAGGGGGTTGGCTACACCTTC; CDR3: CASSYLGQGVGYTF
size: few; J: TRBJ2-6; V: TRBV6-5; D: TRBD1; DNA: TGTGCCAGCAAGGGGACAGCTGGGGCCAACGTCCTGACTTTC; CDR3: CASKGTAGANVLTF
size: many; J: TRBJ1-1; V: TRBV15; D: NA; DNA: TGTGCCACCAGCAGAGATCTTACTGAAGCTTTCTTT; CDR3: CATSRDLTEAFF
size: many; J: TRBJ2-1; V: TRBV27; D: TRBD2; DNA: TGTGCCAGCAGTAGGGGAGCGGGAGGAAGGAATGAGCAGTTCTTC; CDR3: CASSRGAGGRNEQFF
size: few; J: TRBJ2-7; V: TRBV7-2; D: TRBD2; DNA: TGTGCCAGCAGCCTGTCCCTGAGTAGCGGGCCCTACGAGCAGTACTTC; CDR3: CASSLSLSSGPYEQYF
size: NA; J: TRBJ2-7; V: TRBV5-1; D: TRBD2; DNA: TGCGCCAGCACTCCGACTAGCGTCAGGACTCCAGGGGAGCAGTACTTC; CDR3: CASTPTSVRTPGEQYF
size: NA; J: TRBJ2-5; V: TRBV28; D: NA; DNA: TGTGCCACGGAGGGACAGCAAGAGACCCAGTACTTC; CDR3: CATEGQQETQYF
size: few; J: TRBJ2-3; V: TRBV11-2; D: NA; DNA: TGTGCCAGCAGCTTCTCCAGCGGGCGCACAGATACGCAGTATTTT; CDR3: CASSFSSGRTDTQYF
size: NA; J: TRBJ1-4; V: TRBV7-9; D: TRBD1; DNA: TGTGCCAGCAGCGACGACAGGGGGCGCGTTAATGAAAAACTGTTTTTT; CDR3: CASSDDRGRVNEKLFF
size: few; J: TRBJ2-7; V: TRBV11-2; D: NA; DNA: TGTGCCAGCAGCTTAGATCGAGGACACGAGCAGTACTTC; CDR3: CASSLDRGHEQYF
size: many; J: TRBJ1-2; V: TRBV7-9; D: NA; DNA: TGTGCCAGCAGCTTAGTGGGATCCCCGGGGGAAGGCTACACCTTC; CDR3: CASSLVGSPGEGYTF
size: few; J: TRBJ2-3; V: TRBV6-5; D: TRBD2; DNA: TGTGCCACCATAGCGGGGAGCACAGATACGCAGTATTTT; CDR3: CATIAGSTDTQYF
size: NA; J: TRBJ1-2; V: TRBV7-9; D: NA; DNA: TGTGCCAGCAGCCAGTCTAACTATGGCTACACCTTC; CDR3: CASSQSNYGYTF
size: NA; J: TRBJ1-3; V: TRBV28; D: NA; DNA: TGTGCCAGCAGTTCCCCGGGAGGGGGGGACTCTGGAAACACCATATATTTT; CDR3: CASSSPGGGDSGNTIYF
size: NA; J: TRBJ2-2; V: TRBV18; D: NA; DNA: TGTGCCACCTCCCCAGGGGAGAACACCGGGGAGCTGTTTTTT; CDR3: CATSPGENTGELFF
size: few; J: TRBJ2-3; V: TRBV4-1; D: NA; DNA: TGCGCCAGCAGCCAAGGATCGGGCAGAGCAGATACGCAGTATTTT; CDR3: CASSQGSGRADTQYF
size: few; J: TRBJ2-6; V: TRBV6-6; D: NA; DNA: TGTGCCATCGGTAGAGGGGCGGACGGGGCCAACGTCCTGACTTTC; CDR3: CAIGRGADGANVLTF
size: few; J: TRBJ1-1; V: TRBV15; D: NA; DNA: TGTGCCACCAGCAGAGAGGCACAGGGGAACACTGAAGCTTTCTTT; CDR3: CATSREAQGNTEAFF
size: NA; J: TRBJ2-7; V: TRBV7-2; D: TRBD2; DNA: TGTGCCAGCAGCTTAGACAGAGCGGGAGCCTACGAGCAGTACTTC; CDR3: CASSLDRAGAYEQYF